One sample yielded the 26 T cell receptor beta chains listed below, sequenced in a study of sequential checkpoint blockade in melanoma. Generated by immunoSEQ multiplex PCR, the TCRdb table keeps only in-frame clones and is missing some. The sample yields 25,000 to 30,000 clones, roughly 76% seen once. As for treatment: randomized to nivolumab then ipilimumab (arm A) or the reverse (arm B). This specimen was CD8+ T cells sorted from blood (inferred from file names), taken from a patient given nivolumab and ipilimumab in sequence. The origin of the receptors is a human donor with melanoma.

J is TRBJ2-1 and V is TRBV6-5; 8 bases agree with TRBD2. V lost 1 base to trimming and J lost 6 bases; unmatched junction nucleotides: 8. CDR3 length: 16 residues. CDR1 is MNHEY, CDR2 SVGAGI, per germline. This CDR3 is CASSYLHGGGINEQFF. The CDR3 nucleotides are TGTGCCAGCAGTTACTTGCACGGGGGGGGGATCAATGAGCAGTTCTTC.

The genes are TRBV5-4 and TRBJ2-2; 8 nucleotides line up with TRBD1. Germline V gives CDR1 SGHNT, CDR2 YYREEE (reference sequence). V lost 4 bases, J lost 4 bases, and 12 bases stayed unmatched. The CDR3 has 17 amino acids. The CDR3 here is CASSGVTGVRSTGELFF. DNA of the CDR3: TGTGCCAGCAGCGGAGTGACAGGGGTACGTTCCACCGGGGAGCTGTTTTTT.

V and J are TRBV7-9 and TRBJ2-5; maybe TRBD1 (5 bases). Germline loops: CDR1 SEHNR, CDR2 FQNEAQ (reference sequence). V shed 2 bases and J shed 2 bases, with 15 bases lying between them. CDR3 length: 16 amino acids. In nucleotides, the CDR3 is TGTGCCAGCAGCTTAAATGCAGACAGTACACAAGAGACCCAGTACTTC. This codes for CASSLNADSTQETQYF. Drawing the rest from reference TRBV7-9 and TRBJ2-5, the complete variable domain is DTGVSQNPRHKITKRGQNVTFRCDPISEHNRLYWYRQTLGQGPEFLTYFQNEAQLEKSRLLSDRFSAERPKGSFSTLEIQRTEQGDSAMYLCASSLNADSTQETQYFGPGTRLLVL.

The V gene is TRBV7-2, the J gene TRBJ2-5; 7 bases match TRBD2. Unmatched junction bases numbered 5, after V lost 5 bases and J lost 5 bases. CDR3 length equals 13 residues. Germline CDR1 SGHTA, CDR2 FQGNSA. The CDR3 region has the DNA TGTGCCAGCAGCCCTCTGGGGGGGGAGACCCAGTACTTC. Encoded protein: CASSPLGGETQYF.

The chain employs TRBV27 and TRBJ2-1; TRBD2 matches 9 bases. The CDR3 length is 16 residues. Germline lookup yields CDR1 MNHEY and CDR2 SMNVEV (reference sequence). Unmatched junction bases numbered 6, after V lost 2 bases and J lost 4 bases. CDR3 nucleotide sequence: TGTGCCAGCAGTTTAGGGACTAGCCTTGCTTACAATGAGCAGTTCTTC. This translates into CASSLGTSLAYNEQFF.

The table lists this clone with a few counts. The chain carries TRBV7-9 and TRBJ2-7; 7 bases agree with TRBD2. J gave up 2 bases and V 5 bases, and 9 bases lay outside the gene matches. Germline assignment: CDR1 SEHNR and CDR2 FQNEAQ (reference sequence). This CDR3 contains 15 residues. The chain's CDR3 is CASSLSTSIAYEQYF. The CDR3, as DNA: TGTGCCAGCAGCCTTTCGACTAGCATCGCCTACGAGCAGTACTTC.

The chain combines TRBV11-2 with TRBJ2-7; the D is unclear. Germline loops: CDR1 SGHAT, CDR2 FQNNGV. CDR3 length equals 13 residues. V was trimmed by 4 bases and J by 5 bases, leaving 12 bases between them. The CDR3 DNA follows: TGTGCCAGCAGCTACCCCGGAGCCCACGAGCAGTACTTC. It specifies CASSYPGAHEQYF.

This clone showed up just a few times. The chain employs TRBV27 and TRBJ1-1, with D possibly matching TRBD1 (5 bases). CDR1 and CDR2 (germline): MNHEY, SMNVEV (reference sequence). The V end lost 5 bases, the J end lost 0 bases, and 13 bases lay between the germline ends. The CDR3 totals 15 residues. CDR3 residues: CASSQGVGLNTEAFF. In nucleotides, the CDR3 is TGTGCCAGCAGTCAAGGGGTAGGGTTGAACACTGAAGCTTTCTTT.

The chain links TRBV19 to TRBJ2-7, with TRBD2 matching 11 bases. The CDR3 has 14 amino acids. The germline CDR1 and CDR2 sequences are LNHDA and SQIVND (reference sequence). V shed 3 bases and J 2 bases; nucleotides not matched to a gene: 0. CDR3 DNA: TGTGCCAGTAGTATGACTAGCGGGGCCTACGAGCAGTACTTC. Amino acid sequence: CASSMTSGAYEQYF. The full variable domain, rest sourced from reference TRBV19 and TRBJ2-7, is DGGITQSPKYLFRKEGQNVTLSCEQNLNHDAMYWYRQDPGQGLRLIYYSQIVNDFQKGDIAEGYSVSREKKESFPLTVTSAQKNPTAFYLCASSMTSGAYEQYFGPGTRLTVT.

The J gene is TRBJ2-7, the V gene TRBV9; possibly TRBD2 for D (5 bases). V lost 0 bases, J lost 5 bases, and 9 bases lay in between. The germline V gene has CDR1 SGDLS and CDR2 YYNGEE. The CDR3 is 13 amino acids. CDR3 nucleotides: TGTGCCAGCAGCGTAGTACTAGAGGACGAGCAGTACTTC. It specifies CASSVVLEDEQYF.

The chain couples TRBV5-1 to TRBJ1-1; D remains ambiguous. CDR3 length: 13 residues. Germline values: CDR1 SGHRS, CDR2 YFSETQ. Trimming pared 4 bases from V and 1 base from J, leaving 8 bases between. CDR3 protein: CASSITANTEAFF. The CDR3, as DNA: TGCGCCAGCAGCATCACAGCGAACACTGAAGCTTTCTTT.

This clone was recorded a few times. The V gene is TRBV6-5, the J gene TRBJ2-1, with D unclear. The CDR3 has 14 residues. Between the trimmed V and J ends, which lost 5 bases and 7 bases, there was a span of 15 bases. Germline V gene data show CDR1 as MNHEY and CDR2 as SVGAGI. This chain's CDR3 is CASSRVTGINEQFF. CDR3 in DNA: TGTGCCAGCAGTCGGGTGACTGGTATTAATGAGCAGTTCTTC.

The chain is built from TRBV11-2 and TRBJ2-7, with D unclear. Per the germline V gene, CDR1 is SGHAT and CDR2 is FQNNGV. Trimming left V 0 bases short and J 0 bases short, with 6 bases between. This CDR3 is built from 14 residues. In DNA, the CDR3 is TGTGCCAGCAGCTTAGATTACAGCTCCTACGAGCAGTACTTC. Its protein product is CASSLDYSSYEQYF.

The CDR3 reads CSGEQGATEAFF. Written as DNA, the CDR3 is TGCAGCGGCGAACAGGGGGCCACTGAAGCTTTCTTT. The V and J genes are TRBV29-1 and TRBJ1-1; 9 bases agree with TRBD1. The length of the CDR3 is 12 residues. The V segment lost 7 bases and the J segment 4 bases; nucleotides outside the gene matches: 4. CDR1 is SQVTM and CDR2 is ANQGSEA in the germline V gene. The full variable domain, completed using reference TRBV29-1 and TRBJ1-1, is SAVISQKPSRDICQRGTSLTIQCQVDSQVTMMFWYRQQPGQSLTLIATANQGSEATYESGFVIDKFPISRPNLTFSTLTVSNMSPEDSSIYLCSGEQGATEAFFGQGTRLTVV.

This chain joins TRBV30 and TRBJ1-2, with D maybe TRBD1 (6 bases). CDR1 GTSNPN and CDR2 SVGIG come from the germline V gene (reference sequence). CDR3 length equals 13 residues. CDR3 DNA: TGTGCTGTAAGGGGGTTTTGGGGCTATGGCTACACCTTC. As protein: CAVRGFWGYGYTF.

The gene calls are TRBV6-5 and TRBJ2-1, with TRBD2 matching over 11 bases. The CDR3 is 15 amino acids. CDR1 MNHEY and CDR2 SVGAGI come from the germline V gene. V gave up 5 bases and J gave up 4 bases; unmatched junction bases: 4. The CDR3 DNA follows: TGTGCCAGCAGTATTAGCGGGGGGGCATACAATGAGCAGTTCTTC. Translating gives CASSISGGAYNEQFF.

This chain uses TRBV5-1 with TRBJ2-5; TRBD2 aligns across 10 bases. J gave up 3 bases and V 2 bases, and 4 bases lay outside the gene matches. CDR3 length equals 15 residues. Germline CDR1 and CDR2: SGHRS and YFSETQ. The CDR3 DNA sequence: TGCGCCAGCAGCTTCTGGACTAGCGGAGAAGAGACCCAGTACTTC. Encoded protein: CASSFWTSGEETQYF.

The genes are TRBV9 and TRBJ2-7; 7 bases map to TRBD1. Trimming removed 4 bases from V and 2 bases from J; junction bases left unmatched: 3. This CDR3 comprises 13 residues. CDR1 and CDR2 (germline): SGDLS, YYNGEE. CDR3 nucleotides: TGTGCCAGCAGCCCGGGACAGCCCTACGAGCAGTACTTC. Amino acids: CASSPGQPYEQYF.

This clone was observed a few times. The chain uses TRBV27 and TRBJ1-1, with D possibly matching TRBD1 (6 bases). The CDR3 loop spans 12 amino acids. V was shortened by 2 bases and J by 8 bases, with 9 bases between the two germline ends. CDR1 and CDR2 from the germline V gene are MNHEY and SMNVEV (reference sequence). The CDR3 loop is CASSLQGQEAFF. The CDR3 DNA reads as TGTGCCAGCAGTTTACAGGGGCAGGAAGCTTTCTTT.

V gene TRBV19 combines with J gene TRBJ2-3; 7 bases map to TRBD2. In germline, CDR1 is LNHDA, CDR2 SQIVND (reference sequence). V was pared by 1 base and J by 1 base, with 2 bases of the junction left unmatched. CDR3 length: 15 amino acids. The CDR3 spells CASSIVTSGTDTQYF. In nucleotides, the CDR3 is TGTGCCAGTAGTATAGTTACTAGCGGCACAGATACGCAGTATTTT.

The chain uses TRBV19 and TRBJ1-2; the match to TRBD1 covers 8 bases. The germline V gene encodes CDR1 LNHDA and CDR2 SQIVND (reference sequence). The J segment lost 8 bases and the V segment lost 7 bases, leaving 12 bases of the junction unmatched. The CDR3 consists of 14 residues. The DNA for the CDR3 is TGTGCCAGTACAGGTTCTCAGGGGGCGGAGGGCTACACCTTC. Its protein is CASTGSQGAEGYTF.

The gene calls are TRBV7-8 and TRBJ2-7; perhaps TRBD2 as D (5 bases). V gave up 2 bases and J gave up 3 bases, with 8 bases separating them. This CDR3 is built from 13 residues. Germline assignment: CDR1 SGHVS and CDR2 FQNEAQ. CDR3 DNA sequence: TGTGCCAGCAGCTTACCTAGCAGCTACGAGCAGTACTTC. Its translation: CASSLPSSYEQYF.

The rearrangement links TRBV14 to TRBJ1-6; 8 bases line up with TRBD1. The CDR3 sequence is 17 residues long. With V trimmed by 1 base and J by 2 bases, 4 bases remained unmatched. CDR1 is SGHDN and CDR2 is FVKESK in the germline V gene. The CDR3 loop reads CASSQVDRGAYNSPLHF. Here the CDR3 DNA reads TGTGCCAGCAGCCAAGTTGACAGGGGAGCCTATAATTCACCCCTCCACTTT.

The V call is TRBV4-3, the J call TRBJ2-7, with TRBD2 identical over 13 bases. The trim removed 5 bases at V and 5 bases at J, leaving 6 bases unmatched. Germline V gene data show CDR1 as LGHNA and CDR2 as YSLEER. The length of the CDR3 is 15 residues. In nucleotides, the CDR3 is TGCGCCAGCAGCTTACGGACTAGCGGGAGAGACGAGCAGTACTTC. Residues: CASSLRTSGRDEQYF.

The J gene is TRBJ2-6, the V gene TRBV7-9; 10 bases fit TRBD1. CDR1 SEHNR and CDR2 FQNEAQ come from the germline V gene (reference sequence). V trimming: 5 bases; J trimming: 2 bases; junction bases outside the gene matches: 6. There are 17 residues in the CDR3. The CDR3 reads CASSQGQGSAGANVLTF. As DNA, the CDR3 is TGTGCCAGCAGCCAGGGACAGGGGTCGGCTGGGGCCAACGTCCTGACTTTC.

This rearrangement joins TRBV19 to TRBJ1-1; TRBD1 might be the D (5 bases). The V gene's germline CDR1 is LNHDA and CDR2 SQIVND (reference sequence). Trimming shortened V by 1 base and J by 8 bases, and 8 bases separated the two germline ends. The length of the CDR3 is 12 residues. The CDR3 here is CASSIGQTEAFF. The CDR3 nucleotides are TGTGCCAGTAGTATAGGACAGACCGAAGCTTTCTTT.